This TCR beta chain originates from a study of response to subunit inactivated influenza vaccine. Findings and caveats of the study: T cells newly recruited by each seasonal influenza vaccination are few, the authors suggested.

CDR3 length equals 14 residues. CDR1 and CDR2 from the germline V gene are SGHRS and YFSETQ. V shed 5 bases and J shed 1 base, with 10 bases lying between them. From the RT-PCR reads, TCRdb called clonotypes with MiXCR, one entry per CDR3 protein. The sample lists around 570,000 distinct CDR3 sequences; approximately 7.1% were seen once. This clonotype has a count of ten or more. The antigen is not known. The source of this sequence is a man aged 45-69 years who received an inactivated influenza vaccine. J is TRBJ2-4 and V is TRBV5-1; D call uncertain. Sample: PBMCs from blood, taken roughly 24 months after vaccination. CDR3 region: CASSPDGAKNIQYF. CDR3 in DNA: TGCGCCAGCAGTCCTGACGGTGCCAAAAACATTCAGTACTTC.